This TCR beta chain was captured by sequencing in a study of early T cells in non-severe SARS-CoV-2 infection. In this sample, this clonotype turned up many times. The germline V gene encodes CDR1 SGHAT and CDR2 FQNNGV. Trimming cost V 6 bases and J 7 bases; bases outside gene matches: 19. This CDR3 is 19 amino acids long. Each CDR3 protein is one row after TCRdb ran MiXCR on the 5' RACE reads. This sample yields approximately 52,000 distinct CDR3 sequences, of which around 8% are seen a single time; 9.4% belongs to the top ten. The rearrangement links TRBV11-2 to TRBJ2-4, with 12 nucleotides matching TRBD1. The TCR was taken from an adult who was a healthcare worker with PCR-confirmed SARS-CoV-2 infection or an uninfected control (not recorded which). Sequenced material: whole blood. CDR3 sequence: CASRNSGTGGRFGQNIQYF. CDR3 bases: TGTGCCAGCAGAAATTCCGGGACAGGGGGCCGCTTTGGCCAGAACATTCAGTACTTC.